This T cell receptor (beta chain) was documented in a study of T cell responses to AZD1222 COVID-19 vaccine. Study information: Second-dose schedules of about 4 or about 12 weeks were combined. Findings and caveats of the study: Females outnumbered males among donors, who were mostly white British; clonal diversity was possibly underestimated. Along spike, vaccine-associated CD4 TCRs were found throughout, with dominance at 160-218 and 743-854.

Looked up from germline, CDR1 is SGHDT and CDR2 is YYEEEE. CDR3 size: 14 residues. V was trimmed by 4 bases and J by 2 bases, leaving 10 bases between them. Worth noting for this clone: Its antigen remains unidentified.

The assay was immunoSEQ multiplex PCR, and TCRdb's table has in-frame clones only and misses some. The sample contains approximately 110,000 clones, 92% of which appear only once. This receptor was identified in an adult in good health. The chain has TRBV5-6 and TRBJ1-5; possibly TRBD1 for D (5 bases). This sample comprised peripheral blood, obtained on day 0 of AZD1222 vaccination. CDR3 in amino acids: CASSQGQRNQPQHF. CDR3 bases: TGTGCCAGCAGCCAGGGCCAGCGCAATCAGCCCCAGCATTTT.